A single T cell receptor beta chain is shown here with its context. Donors of Cohort 3 who recovered were those that had two negative PCRs, clearance, or symptom resolution. The data are from a study of blood T cell repertoires in COVID-19. The CDR3 is made up of 15 amino acids. The V and J ends lost 3 bases and 0 bases respectively, with 12 bases between them. Looked up from germline, CDR1 is SGHRS and CDR2 is YFSETQ. Assay: immunoSEQ multiplex PCR; the TCRdb copy retains only in-frame clones and omits some. Of 450,000 to 500,000 clones in the sample, about nine tenths were seen once. V is TRBV5-1 and J is TRBJ1-1, with D perhaps TRBD1 (6 bases). The receptor comes from a woman aged 60-75 years who had recovered from COVID-19. Sequencing used PBMCs or T cells enriched from blood (not recorded which). This chain's CDR3 is CASSWNGQLNTEAFF. DNA for the CDR3: TGCGCCAGCAGCTGGAATGGACAGTTGAACACTGAAGCTTTCTTT.